What follows describes a single T cell receptor (beta chain). V dropped 3 bases and J dropped 7 bases, with 16 bases sitting between them. The CDR3 is 15 residues long. Looked up from germline, CDR1 is MRHNA and CDR2 is SNTAGT. Repertoires were generated with immunoSEQ multiplex PCR, while TCRdb's copy carries only in-frame clones and drops some. The table includes 2 million to 2.5 million clones, more than 85% detected once. The sample is drawn from a study of shared clonotypes between healthy human individuals. For the study at large: Donors were a couple of women and three men aged 18 to 49.

This chain uses TRBV6-4 with TRBJ2-1; perhaps D is TRBD1 or TRBD2 (5 bases each). This sequence was found in a man aged 18 to 29 in good health. Some clones in this sample may be carry-over from other donors' samples. The sample consisted of naive CD4+ T cells from PBMCs. Indicated subset: CD45RA+ positively selected. This chain's CDR3 is CASSDKLIWGNEQFF. CDR3 nucleotide sequence: TGTGCCAGCAGTGATAAGCTCATATGGGGGAATGAGCAGTTCTTC.